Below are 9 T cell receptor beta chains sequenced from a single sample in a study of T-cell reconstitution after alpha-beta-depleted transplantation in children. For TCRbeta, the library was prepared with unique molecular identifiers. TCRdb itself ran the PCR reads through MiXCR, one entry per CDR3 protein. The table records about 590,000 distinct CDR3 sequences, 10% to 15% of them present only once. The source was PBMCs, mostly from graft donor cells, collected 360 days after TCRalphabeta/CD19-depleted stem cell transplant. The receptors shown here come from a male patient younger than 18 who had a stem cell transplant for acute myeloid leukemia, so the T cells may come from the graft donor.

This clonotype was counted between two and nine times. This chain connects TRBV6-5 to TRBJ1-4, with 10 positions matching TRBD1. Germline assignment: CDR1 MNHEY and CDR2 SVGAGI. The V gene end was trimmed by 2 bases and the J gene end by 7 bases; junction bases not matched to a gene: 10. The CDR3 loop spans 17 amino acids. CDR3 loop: CASSYGPPGQGIEKLFF. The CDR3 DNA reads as TGTGCCAGCAGTTACGGGCCGCCGGGACAGGGGATTGAAAAACTGTTTTTT.

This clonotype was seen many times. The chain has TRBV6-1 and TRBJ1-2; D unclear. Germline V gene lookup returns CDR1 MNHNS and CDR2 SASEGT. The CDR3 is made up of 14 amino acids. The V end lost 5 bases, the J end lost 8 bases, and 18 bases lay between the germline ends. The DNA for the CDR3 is TGTGCCAGCAGTAGAGCAGAGGGAGCATACGGCTACACCTTC. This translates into CASSRAEGAYGYTF.

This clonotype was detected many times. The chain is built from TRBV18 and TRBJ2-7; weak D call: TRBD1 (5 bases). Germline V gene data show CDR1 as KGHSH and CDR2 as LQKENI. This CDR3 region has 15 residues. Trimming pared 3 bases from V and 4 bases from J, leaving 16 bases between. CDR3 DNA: TGTGCCAGCTCACCCCTTAAAAGCAAGGGGTACGAGCAGTACTTC. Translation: CASSPLKSKGYEQYF.

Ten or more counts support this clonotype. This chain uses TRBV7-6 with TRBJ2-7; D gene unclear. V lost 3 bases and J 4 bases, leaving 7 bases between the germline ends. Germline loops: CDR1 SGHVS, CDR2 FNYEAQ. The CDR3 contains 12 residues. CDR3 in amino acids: CASSFIGYEQYF. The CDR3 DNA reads TGTGCCAGCAGCTTTATTGGGTACGAGCAGTACTTC.

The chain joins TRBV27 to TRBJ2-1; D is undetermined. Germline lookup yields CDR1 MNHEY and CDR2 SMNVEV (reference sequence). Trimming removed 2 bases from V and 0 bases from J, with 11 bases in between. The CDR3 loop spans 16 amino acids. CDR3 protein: CASSLSAVSSYNEQFF. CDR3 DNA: TGTGCCAGCAGTTTAAGTGCGGTCAGCTCCTACAATGAGCAGTTCTTC.

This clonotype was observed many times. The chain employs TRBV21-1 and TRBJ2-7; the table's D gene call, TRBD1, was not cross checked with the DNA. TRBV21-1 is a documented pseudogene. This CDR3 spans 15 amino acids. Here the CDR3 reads CASSGARGFFYEQYF. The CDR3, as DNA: TGTGCCAGCAGCGGGGCGCGCGGTTTCTTCTACGAGCAGTACTTC.

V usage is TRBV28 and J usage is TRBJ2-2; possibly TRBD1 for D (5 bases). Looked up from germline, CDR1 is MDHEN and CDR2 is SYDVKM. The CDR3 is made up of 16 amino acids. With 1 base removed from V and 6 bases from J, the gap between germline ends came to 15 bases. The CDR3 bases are TGTGCCAGCAGTTTATTCCTTGACAGTTTCCCCGGGGAGCTGTTTTTT. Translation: CASSLFLDSFPGELFF.

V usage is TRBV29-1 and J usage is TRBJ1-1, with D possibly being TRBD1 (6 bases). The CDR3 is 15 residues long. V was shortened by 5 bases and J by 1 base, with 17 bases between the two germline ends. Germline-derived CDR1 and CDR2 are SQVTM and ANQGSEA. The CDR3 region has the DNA TGCAGCGTTCACCTAACAGGGATGCGGAACACTGAAGCTTTCTTT. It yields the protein CSVHLTGMRNTEAFF.

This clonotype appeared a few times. DNA for the CDR3: TGCAGTGCCCCGAGACGCGGGGGGTTCGGGGAGCTGTTTTTT. Protein sequence: CSAPRRGGFGELFF. V usage is TRBV20-1 and J usage is TRBJ2-2, with TRBD2 identical over 8 bases. The CDR3 runs 14 residues. Looked up from germline, CDR1 is DFQATT and CDR2 is SNEGSKA (reference sequence). V gave up 6 bases and J gave up 7 bases; unmatched junction bases: 10.